The rows below give T cell receptor beta chains drawn from one sample of a study of cytotoxic CD8 clonotypes in ibrutinib-treated CLL. Clones were read by immunoSEQ multiplex PCR, and TCRdb kept only the in-frame ones, dropping some. Here the sample spans 30,000 to 40,000 clones, around 63% being singletons. The sample here was PBMCs, taken before ibrutinib treatment. The origin of the receptors is a human donor with chronic lymphocytic leukemia. Each CDR3 is given with its conserved first and last residue. A D gene is named only where the DNA matches it firmly. Rows may omit the clone size; those that give it use once, few, many or a size class.

TRBV7-8	-	-	TRBJ1-5	CASSLRIQNQPQHF	TGTGCCAGCAGCCTACGTATCCAGAATCAGCCCCAGCATTTT
TRBV27	TRBD1	once	TRBJ2-7	CASSFVGQGSYEQYF	TGTGCCAGCAGTTTTGTAGGACAGGGATCCTACGAGCAGTACTTC
TRBV5-1	-	many	TRBJ2-7	CASSLSTGFYEQYF	TGCGCCAGCAGCTTGTCTACAGGGTTCTACGAGCAGTACTTC
TRBV9	-	few	TRBJ2-7	CASSVGSGRGYEQYF	TGTGCCAGCAGCGTAGGTAGTGGGAGAGGGTACGAGCAGTACTTC
TRBV9	TRBD2	-	TRBJ2-1	CASSSPPGLALSDEQFF	TGTGCCAGCAGCTCACCCCCGGGACTAGCCCTCTCGGATGAGCAGTTCTTC
TRBV15	TRBD1	-	TRBJ1-2	CATNGQGLGYTF	TGTGCCACGAATGGACAGGGCCTTGGCTACACCTTC
TRBV5-6	-	-	TRBJ1-2	CASSLTYGYTF	TGTGCCAGCAGCTTAACCTATGGCTACACCTTC
TRBV5-6	TRBD1	-	TRBJ1-2	CASSLSGQGARYGYTF	TGTGCCAGCAGCTTGAGTGGGCAGGGGGCAAGATATGGCTACACCTTC
TRBV29-1	-	once	TRBJ1-1	CSVTILAEAFF	TGCAGCGTTACTATCTTGGCTGAAGCTTTCTTT
TRBV4-1	TRBD1	-	TRBJ1-2	CASSQDIRGTYGYTF	TGCGCCAGCAGCCAAGATATCAGGGGGACCTATGGCTACACCTTC